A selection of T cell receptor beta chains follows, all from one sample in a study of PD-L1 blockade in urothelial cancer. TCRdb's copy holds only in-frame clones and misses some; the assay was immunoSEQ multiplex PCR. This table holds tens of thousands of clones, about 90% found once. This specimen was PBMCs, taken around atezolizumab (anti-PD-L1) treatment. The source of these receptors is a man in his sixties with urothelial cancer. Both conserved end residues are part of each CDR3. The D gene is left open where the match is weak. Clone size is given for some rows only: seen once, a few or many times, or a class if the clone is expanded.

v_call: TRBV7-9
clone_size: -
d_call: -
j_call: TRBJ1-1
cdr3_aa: CASKRGGLEAAFF
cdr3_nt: TGTGCCAGCAAAAGGGGGGGTTTGGAGGCGGCTTTCTTT

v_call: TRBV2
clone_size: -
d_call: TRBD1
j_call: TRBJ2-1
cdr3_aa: CASIRQGVYNEQFF
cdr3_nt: TGTGCCAGCATCCGACAGGGTGTATACAATGAGCAGTTCTTC

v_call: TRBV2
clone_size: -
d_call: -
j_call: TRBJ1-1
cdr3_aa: CASSARWSGKNTEAFF
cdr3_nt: TGTGCCAGCAGTGCAAGGTGGTCGGGGAAGAACACTGAAGCTTTCTTT

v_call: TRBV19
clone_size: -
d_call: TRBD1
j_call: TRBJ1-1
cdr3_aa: CASSTRDRVGSNTEAFF
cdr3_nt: TGTGCCAGTAGTACAAGGGACAGGGTCGGTTCGAACACTGAAGCTTTCTTT

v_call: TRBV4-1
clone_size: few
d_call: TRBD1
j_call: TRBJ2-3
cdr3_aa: CASSQETGQITDTQYF
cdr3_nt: TGCGCCAGCAGCCAAGAAACGGGACAGATCACAGATACGCAGTATTTT

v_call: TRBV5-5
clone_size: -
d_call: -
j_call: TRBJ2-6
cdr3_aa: CASSLVQTTSGANVLTF
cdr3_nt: TGTGCCAGCAGCTTGGTACAGACCACCTCTGGGGCCAACGTCCTGACTTTC

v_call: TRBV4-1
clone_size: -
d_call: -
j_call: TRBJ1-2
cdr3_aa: CASREQGRYGYTF
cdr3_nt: TGCGCCAGCAGGGAACAGGGCCGCTATGGCTACACCTTC

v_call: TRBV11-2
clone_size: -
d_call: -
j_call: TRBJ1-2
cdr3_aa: CASSLARYGYGYTF
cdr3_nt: TGTGCCAGCAGCTTAGCTCGGTACGGGTATGGCTACACCTTC

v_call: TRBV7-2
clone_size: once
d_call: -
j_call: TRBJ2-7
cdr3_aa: CASSLAGLEQYF
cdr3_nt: TGTGCCAGCAGCTTAGCGGGCTTAGAGCAGTACTTC

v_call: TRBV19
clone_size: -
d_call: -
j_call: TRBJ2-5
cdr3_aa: CASSIGRQETQYF
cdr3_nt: TGTGCCAGTAGTATAGGGCGGCAAGAGACCCAGTACTTC